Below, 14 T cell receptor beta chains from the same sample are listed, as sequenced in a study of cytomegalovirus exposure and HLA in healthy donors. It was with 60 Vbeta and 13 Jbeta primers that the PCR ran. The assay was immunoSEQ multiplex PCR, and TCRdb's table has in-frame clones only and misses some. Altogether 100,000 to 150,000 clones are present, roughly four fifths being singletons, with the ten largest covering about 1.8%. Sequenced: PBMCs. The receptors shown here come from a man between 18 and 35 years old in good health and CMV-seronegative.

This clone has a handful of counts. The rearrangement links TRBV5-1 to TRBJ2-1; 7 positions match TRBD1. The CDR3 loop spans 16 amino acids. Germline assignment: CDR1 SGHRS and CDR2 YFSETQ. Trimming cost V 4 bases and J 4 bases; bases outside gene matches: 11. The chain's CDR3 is CASSPILTGRYNEQFF. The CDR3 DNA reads TGCGCCAGCAGCCCGATCCTGACAGGGCGATACAATGAGCAGTTCTTC.

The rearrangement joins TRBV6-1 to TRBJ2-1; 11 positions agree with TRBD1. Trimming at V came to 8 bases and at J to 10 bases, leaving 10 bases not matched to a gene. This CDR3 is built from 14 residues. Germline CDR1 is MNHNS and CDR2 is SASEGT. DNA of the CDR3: TGTGCCAGCGCCCAGGGACAGGGGGGTATAGAGCAGTTCTTC. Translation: CASAQGQGGIEQFF.

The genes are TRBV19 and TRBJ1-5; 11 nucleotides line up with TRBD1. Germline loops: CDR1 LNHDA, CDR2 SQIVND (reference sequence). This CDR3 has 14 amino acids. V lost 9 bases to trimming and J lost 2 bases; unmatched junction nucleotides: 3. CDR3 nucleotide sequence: TGTGCCAGCAGGGGACAGGGGGGCAATCAGCCCCAGCATTTT. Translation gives CASRGQGGNQPQHF.

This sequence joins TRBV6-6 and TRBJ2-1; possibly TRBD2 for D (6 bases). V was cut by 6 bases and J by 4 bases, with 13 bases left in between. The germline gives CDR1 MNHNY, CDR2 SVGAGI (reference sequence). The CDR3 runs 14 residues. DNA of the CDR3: TGTGCCAGCAGCATGGCGGCGGGGTACAATGAGCAGTTCTTC. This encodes CASSMAAGYNEQFF.

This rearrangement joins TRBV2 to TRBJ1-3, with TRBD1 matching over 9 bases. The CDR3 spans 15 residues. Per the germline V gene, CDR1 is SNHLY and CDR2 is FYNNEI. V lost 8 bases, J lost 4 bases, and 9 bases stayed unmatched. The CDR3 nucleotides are TGTGCCAGCGGTCAATCCGGGACAGGGGGAAACACCATATATTTT. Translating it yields CASGQSGTGGNTIYF.

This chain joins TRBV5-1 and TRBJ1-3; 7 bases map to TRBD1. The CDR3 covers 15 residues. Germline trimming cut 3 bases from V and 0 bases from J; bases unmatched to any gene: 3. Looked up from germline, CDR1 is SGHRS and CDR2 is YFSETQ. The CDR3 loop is CASSSTGVSGNTIYF. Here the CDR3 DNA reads TGCGCCAGCAGCTCAACAGGGGTCTCTGGAAACACCATATATTTT.

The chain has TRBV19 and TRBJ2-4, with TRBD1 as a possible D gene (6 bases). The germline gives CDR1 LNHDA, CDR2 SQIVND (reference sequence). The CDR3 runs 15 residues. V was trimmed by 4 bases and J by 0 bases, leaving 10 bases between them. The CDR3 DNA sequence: TGTGCCAGTAGTACGACAGGAATAGCCAAAAACATTCAGTACTTC. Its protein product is CASSTTGIAKNIQYF.

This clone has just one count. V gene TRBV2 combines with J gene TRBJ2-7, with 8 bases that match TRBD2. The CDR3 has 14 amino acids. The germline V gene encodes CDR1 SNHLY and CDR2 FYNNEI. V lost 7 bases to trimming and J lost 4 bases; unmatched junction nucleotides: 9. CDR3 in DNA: TGTGCCAGCAAGAAAGAGGGCGGGGGGTACGAGCAGTACTTC. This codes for CASKKEGGGYEQYF.

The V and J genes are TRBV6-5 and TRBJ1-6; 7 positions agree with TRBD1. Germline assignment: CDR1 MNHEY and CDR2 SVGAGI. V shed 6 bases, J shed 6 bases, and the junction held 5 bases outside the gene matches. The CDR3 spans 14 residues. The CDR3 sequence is CASSRTGPNSPLHF. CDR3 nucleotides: TGTGCCAGCAGCCGGACAGGCCCTAATTCACCCCTCCACTTT.

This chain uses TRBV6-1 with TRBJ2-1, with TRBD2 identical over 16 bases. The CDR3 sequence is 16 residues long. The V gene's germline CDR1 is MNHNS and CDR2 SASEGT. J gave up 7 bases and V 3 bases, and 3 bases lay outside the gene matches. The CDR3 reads CASSDGGLAGGNEQFF. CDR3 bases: TGTGCCAGCAGTGATGGGGGACTAGCGGGGGGGAATGAGCAGTTCTTC.

The CDR3 region has the DNA TGTGCCAGTAGTAAGGGGGCCCAAAGATTCTCTGGAAACACCATATATTTT. As protein: CASSKGAQRFSGNTIYF. The chain employs TRBV19 and TRBJ1-3, with TRBD1 matching 7 bases. The CDR3 length is 17 residues. Germline CDR1 and CDR2: LNHDA and SQIVND (reference sequence). With V trimmed by 4 bases and J by 0 bases, 9 bases remained unmatched.

CDR3 protein: CASSESTSHNEQFF. In DNA form, the CDR3 reads TGTGCCAGCAGCGAGTCGACTAGCCACAATGAGCAGTTCTTC. The chain links TRBV9 to TRBJ2-1, with 7 nucleotides matching TRBD2. V was clipped by 3 bases and J by 5 bases; unmatched bases: 5. Germline V gene sequence: CDR1 SGDLS, CDR2 YYNGEE. This CDR3 has 14 residues.

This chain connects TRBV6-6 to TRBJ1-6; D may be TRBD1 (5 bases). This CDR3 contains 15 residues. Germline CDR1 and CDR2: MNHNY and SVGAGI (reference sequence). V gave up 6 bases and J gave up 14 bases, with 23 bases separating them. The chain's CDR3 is CASSFRVSQDEALHF. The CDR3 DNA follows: TGTGCCAGCAGCTTTAGAGTTTCACAGGATGAAGCCCTCCACTTT.

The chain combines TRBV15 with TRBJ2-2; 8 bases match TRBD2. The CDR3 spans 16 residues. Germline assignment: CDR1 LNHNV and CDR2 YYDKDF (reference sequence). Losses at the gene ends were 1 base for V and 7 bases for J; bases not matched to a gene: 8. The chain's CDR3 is CATSRVGGLGIGELFF. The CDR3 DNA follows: TGTGCCACCAGCAGAGTGGGGGGACTAGGGATCGGGGAGCTGTTTTTT.